This T cell receptor (beta chain) originates from a study of cytomegalovirus exposure and HLA in healthy donors. A multiplex PCR was run with 60 Vbeta primers and 13 Jbeta primers. Data came from immunoSEQ multiplex PCR; TCRdb stores just in-frame clones and leaves some out. This table has roughly 120,000 clones, approximately 8.8% appearing once. Points on this clone: Its target is unknown.

Study outcomes and limitations: In an earlier analysis, in roughly 600 donors, most V segments appeared productive either ~87% or ~30% of the time. In a later analysis, several top co-occurrence clusters appeared linked to parvovirus B19, influenza, CMV and Epstein-Barr virus. Later on, an analysis tied under 20,000 TCR beta sequences to HLA alleles at 0.05 false discovery rate. V segments that were indistinguishable, TRBV6-2 and TRBV6-3 among them, were omitted from analysis.

CDR3 length: 17 amino acids. Between the trimmed V and J ends, which lost 3 bases and 3 bases, there was a span of 21 bases. Germline V lookup: CDR1 SGHRS, CDR2 YFSETQ. The source is a man between 35 and 55 years old in good health and CMV-seronegative. Sequencing input: PBMCs. The V and J genes are TRBV5-1 and TRBJ1-2; D perhaps matches TRBD1 (6 bases). The CDR3 DNA sequence: TGCGCCAGCAGCTCGGGGAGGGGGGCACCGATTGACTATGGCTACACCTTC. This gives the protein CASSSGRGAPIDYGYTF.